This T cell receptor (beta chain) was profiled in a study of blood T cell repertoires in COVID-19. Across the whole study: The United States, Italy and Spain were the sources of the acute and convalescent COVID-19 samples.

Only in-frame clones appear in the TCRdb table, and some are missing; sequencing was by immunoSEQ multiplex PCR. The data hold around 100,000 clones, with about nine tenths observed a single time. CDR3 length: 13 residues. V lost 3 bases, J lost 0 bases, and 5 bases lay in between. The rearrangement joins TRBV12-3 or TRBV12-4 to TRBJ1-1; the D is unclear. This TCR was recovered from a man aged 70 or older with acute or convalescent COVID-19. Sequencing was performed on peripheral blood. The CDR3 here is CASSLYMNTEAFF. The CDR3 DNA reads as TGTGCCAGCAGTTTGTATATGAACACTGAAGCTTTCTTT.